This T cell receptor beta chain was profiled in a study of vaccination effects on CD4 cells after COVID-19. The germline V gene encodes CDR1 LGHDT and CDR2 YNNKEL (reference sequence). The CDR3 has 18 residues. Trimming stripped 0 bases from V and 4 bases from J, with 21 bases between. Comment on this clone: The antigen remains unidentified.

Peptide-pool stimulation followed by sequencing identified expanded antigen-specific CD4+ clonotypes in the ViraFEST assay. The authors isolated CD4+ T cells after nine to eleven days of culture. According to the study, vaccine recipients showed no prior SARS-CoV-2 infection and negative nucleocapsid antibodies. TCRdb's table, derived via immunoSEQ multiplex PCR, lists solely in-frame clones and lacks some. Of about 27,000 clones listed, roughly 70% are singletons. This clonotype was sampled from a human donor who received a COVID-19 vaccine. The chain links TRBV3-1 (or the pseudogene TRBV3-2) to TRBJ1-2; possibly TRBD1 for D (5 bases). The source material was CD4+ T cells from PBMCs cultured with HCoV-NL63 spike peptides, sampled before COVID-19 vaccination. Here the CDR3 reads CASSQEKGRAGPVYGYTF. The DNA for the CDR3 is TGTGCCAGCAGCCAAGAAAAGGGGAGGGCAGGGCCGGTCTATGGCTACACCTTC.